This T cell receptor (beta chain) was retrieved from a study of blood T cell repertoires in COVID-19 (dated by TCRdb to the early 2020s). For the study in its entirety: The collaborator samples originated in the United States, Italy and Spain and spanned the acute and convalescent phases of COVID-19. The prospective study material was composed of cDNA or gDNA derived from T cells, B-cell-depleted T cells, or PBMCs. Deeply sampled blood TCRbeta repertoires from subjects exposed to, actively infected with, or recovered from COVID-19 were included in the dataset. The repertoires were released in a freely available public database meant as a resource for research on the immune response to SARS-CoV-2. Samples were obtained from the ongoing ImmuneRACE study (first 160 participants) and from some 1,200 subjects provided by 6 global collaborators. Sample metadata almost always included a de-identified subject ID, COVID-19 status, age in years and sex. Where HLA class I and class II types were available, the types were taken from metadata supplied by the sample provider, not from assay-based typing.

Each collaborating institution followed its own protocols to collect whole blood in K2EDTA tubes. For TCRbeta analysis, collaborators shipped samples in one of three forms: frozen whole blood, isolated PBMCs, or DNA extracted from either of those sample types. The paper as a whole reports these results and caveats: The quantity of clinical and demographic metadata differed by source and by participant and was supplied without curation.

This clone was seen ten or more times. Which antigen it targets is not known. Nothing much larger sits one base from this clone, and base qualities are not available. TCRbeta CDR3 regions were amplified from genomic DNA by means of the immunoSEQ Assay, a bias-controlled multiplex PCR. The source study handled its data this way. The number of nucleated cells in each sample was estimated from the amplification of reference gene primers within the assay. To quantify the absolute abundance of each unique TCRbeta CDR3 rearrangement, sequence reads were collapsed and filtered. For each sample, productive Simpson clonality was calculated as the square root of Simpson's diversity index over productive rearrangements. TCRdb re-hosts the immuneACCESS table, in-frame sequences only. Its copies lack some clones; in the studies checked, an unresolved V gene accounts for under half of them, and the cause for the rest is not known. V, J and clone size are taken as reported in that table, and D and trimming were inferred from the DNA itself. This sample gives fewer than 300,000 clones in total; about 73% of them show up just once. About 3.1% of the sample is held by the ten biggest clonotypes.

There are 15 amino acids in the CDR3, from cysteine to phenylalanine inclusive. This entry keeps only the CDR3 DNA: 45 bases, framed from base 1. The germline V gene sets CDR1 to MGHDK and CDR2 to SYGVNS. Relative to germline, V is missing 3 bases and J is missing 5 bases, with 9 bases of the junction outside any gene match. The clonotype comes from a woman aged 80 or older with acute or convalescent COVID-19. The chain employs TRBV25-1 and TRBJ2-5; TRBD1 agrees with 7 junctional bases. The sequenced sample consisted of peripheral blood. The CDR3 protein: CASSDSGQVTETQYF. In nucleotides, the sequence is TGTGCCAGCAGTGATTCTGGACAGGTTACGGAGACCCAGTACTTC.